These T cell receptor beta chains were read from a single sample in a study of T cell responses to AZD1222 COVID-19 vaccine. Sequencing was performed with immunoSEQ multiplex PCR; in TCRdb, only in-frame clones are kept and a portion is missing. Seen here are 140,000 to 150,000 clones, roughly 90% observed once, and the top ten hold under 1.5%. Here the sequenced sample was peripheral blood, taken on day 0 of AZD1222 vaccination. These receptors all come from an adult in good health. Both conserved end residues are part of each CDR3. The D gene is left open where the match is weak. Some rows have no size entry. The others give once, few or many, or a class for an expanded clone.

cdr3_length | clone_size | j_call | v_call | d_call | cdr3_nt | cdr3_aa
11 | - | TRBJ1-1 | TRBV27 | TRBD1 | TGTGCCAGCAATCAGGGGGCGGAAGCTTTCTTT | CASNQGAEAFF
13 | - | TRBJ1-1 | TRBV27 | - | TGTGCCAGCAGTATTGGAAGTCGAACTGAAGCTTTCTTT | CASSIGSRTEAFF
12 | - | TRBJ1-2 | TRBV28 | - | TGTGCCAGCAGGGAGGACCTCTTGGGCTACACCTTC | CASREDLLGYTF
13 | - | TRBJ1-5 | TRBV5-1 | - | TGCGCCAGCAGCTTAACTCTCTCAGAGCCCCAGCATTTT | CASSLTLSEPQHF
12 | few | TRBJ1-1 | TRBV11-3 | - | TGTGCCAGCAGCTTAGAAGCAGGAAAAGCTTTCTTT | CASSLEAGKAFF
13 | - | TRBJ1-1 | TRBV11-2 | - | TGTGCCAGTTTTGGGCGGCTGAACACTGAAGCTTTCTTT | CASFGRLNTEAFF
18 | - | TRBJ2-7 | TRBV23-1 | - | TGCGCCAGCAGTCAACATCCCGCCGCGAACCGAAATACCTACGAGCAGTACTTC | CASSQHPAANRNTYEQYF
16 | - | TRBJ2-1 | TRBV4-2 | TRBD2 | TGTGCCAGCAGCCGAGGGACTAGCGGGAACTTCAATGAGCAGTTCTTC | CASSRGTSGNFNEQFF
14 | once | TRBJ2-7 | TRBV6-5 | - | TGTGCCAGCAGTTACCGGGACACCCGTGACGAGCAGTACTTC | CASSYRDTRDEQYF
15 | - | TRBJ1-6 | TRBV6-2/TRBV6-3 | - | TGTGCCAGCAGTAACCTCGGCAGGGTAGGGTCACCCCTCCACTTT | CASSNLGRVGSPLHF
15 | - | TRBJ2-1 | TRBV9 | - | TGTGCCAGCAGTAGAGAGGACTGGGGATACAATGAGCAGTTCTTC | CASSREDWGYNEQFF
13 | - | TRBJ1-2 | TRBV12-3/TRBV12-4 | - | TGTGCCAGCAGTTTAGGGCACAGGAGGAGCTACACCTTC | CASSLGHRRSYTF
14 | - | TRBJ2-3 | TRBV6-5 | - | TGTGCCAGCACCCGGGACGGGGGAACAGATACGCAGTATTTT | CASTRDGGTDTQYF
17 | - | TRBJ2-3 | TRBV5-6 | - | TGTGCCAGCAGCTGGAGAACCGGGACATTGGGCACAGATACGCAGTATTTT | CASSWRTGTLGTDTQYF
19 | - | TRBJ1-6 | TRBV15 | - | TGTGCCACCAGCAGAGATAGGCAAGGCGCCTGGGAGCGGAACTCACCCCTCCACTTT | CATSRDRQGAWERNSPLHF
16 | - | TRBJ1-3 | TRBV19 | - | TGTGCCAGTACCGCCCCCAGGGACCCGTCTGGAAACACCATATATTTT | CASTAPRDPSGNTIYF
16 | once | TRBJ2-3 | TRBV14 | TRBD1 | TGTGCCAGCAGCCTCCGGACAGGCGGCAGCACAGATACGCAGTATTTT | CASSLRTGGSTDTQYF
16 | - | TRBJ1-4 | TRBV4-3 | - | TGCGCCAGCAGCCAAGATTTGGGGGAGGGAAATGAAAAACTGTTTTTT | CASSQDLGEGNEKLFF
17 | once | TRBJ2-7 | TRBV18 | - | TGTGCCAGCTCACCACTTGGAGGGAGTCCCGATCCCTACGAGCAGTACTTC | CASSPLGGSPDPYEQYF
16 | - | TRBJ2-7 | TRBV23-1 | - | TGCGCCAGCAGTCTGAGTGACCAGGGGGGGGTCTACGAGCAGTACTTC | CASSLSDQGGVYEQYF
16 | - | TRBJ2-7 | TRBV6-5 | TRBD2 | TGTGCCAGCAGTTACTCGTTAGCGGGGCACTCGGAAGAGCAGTACTTC | CASSYSLAGHSEEQYF
15 | once | TRBJ2-5 | TRBV11-3 | - | TGTGCCAGCAGCTGGGTCCGGGACATACAAGAGACCCAGTACTTC | CASSWVRDIQETQYF
14 | - | TRBJ2-7 | TRBV7-8 | TRBD1 | TGTGCCAGCAGCTTTGACAGGGCGGCCTACGAGCAGTACTTC | CASSFDRAAYEQYF
11 | - | TRBJ2-5 | TRBV7-2 | - | TGTGCCAGCAGCTTAGCGGAGACCCAGTACTTC | CASSLAETQYF
15 | - | TRBJ2-1 | TRBV6-5 | TRBD1 | TGTGCCAGCAGTTGGGACAGGGTTGGGTACAATGAGCAGTTCTTC | CASSWDRVGYNEQFF
15 | - | TRBJ1-5 | TRBV6-5 | - | TGTGCCAGCAGTTACAGCGCGATTAGCAATCAGCCCCAGCATTTT | CASSYSAISNQPQHF
15 | - | TRBJ1-1 | TRBV6-4 | TRBD1 | TGTGCCAGCATTGGGACAGGCCTCTTTCGGACTGAAGCTTTCTTT | CASIGTGLFRTEAFF
12 | - | TRBJ2-7 | TRBV11-3 | - | TGTGCCAGCAGCCCCAGGGCGGGACAGCAGTACTTC | CASSPRAGQQYF
14 | - | TRBJ1-2 | TRBV5-1 | - | TGCGCCAGCAGCCGGAGGGAAACTAACTATGGCTACACCTTC | CASSRRETNYGYTF
15 | - | TRBJ2-1 | TRBV14 | TRBD2 | TGTGCCAGCAGCCAACTGGCGGGAGACCCCACTGAGCAGTTCTTC | CASSQLAGDPTEQFF
15 | - | TRBJ2-7 | TRBV4-3 | - | TGCGCCAGCAGCCGAGCCCGGCTAGGGGCCTACGAGCAGTACTTC | CASSRARLGAYEQYF
11 | - | TRBJ2-7 | TRBV7-6 | - | TGTGCCAGCAGCTTAGAAGACGAGCAGTACTTC | CASSLEDEQYF
12 | once | TRBJ2-2 | TRBV7-2 | - | TGTGCCAGCAGCCCTTTAAGCGGGGAGCTGTTTTTT | CASSPLSGELFF
16 | few | TRBJ2-1 | TRBV2 | TRBD2 | TGTGCCAGCAAAGGAACTAGCGGGAGGGAATACAATGAGCAGTTCTTC | CASKGTSGREYNEQFF
13 | - | TRBJ1-1 | TRBV5-1 | TRBD1 | TGCGCCAGCAGCTATACAGGGGATGTTGAAGCTTTCTTT | CASSYTGDVEAFF
19 | once | TRBJ1-2 | TRBV11-3 | - | TGTGCCAGCAGCTTTTTCGACCTCGCCTCAGGGTTCGCTAACTATGGCTACACCTTC | CASSFFDLASGFANYGYTF
17 | - | TRBJ1-2 | TRBV27 | TRBD1 | TGTGCCAGCAGTTTTATTTGGTCGGGACAGGAGTTTGCTGGCTACACCTTC | CASSFIWSGQEFAGYTF
14 | - | TRBJ2-7 | TRBV5-8 | - | TGTGCCAGCAGCTTAGGGGGGGCCTCCTACGAGCAGTACTTC | CASSLGGASYEQYF
15 | - | TRBJ2-2 | TRBV7-2 | TRBD2 | TGTGCCAGCAGCTCTAGCGGGGGGGCCACCGGGGAGCTGTTTTTT | CASSSSGGATGELFF
22 | - | TRBJ1-4 | TRBV6-9 | TRBD1 | TGTGCCAGCAGTTATTTAGTGTGGCAGGGGGTTCTTTCTGGGGCAACTAATGAAAAACTGTTTTTT | CASSYLVWQGVLSGATNEKLFF
16 | - | TRBJ2-2 | TRBV24-1 | - | TGTGCCACCAGTGATTCCCAGACAGTACGCACCGGGGAGCTGTTTTTT | CATSDSQTVRTGELFF
12 | - | TRBJ1-1 | TRBV29-1 | TRBD1 | TGCAGCGTCGGGACAGGGGTCACTGAAGCTTTCTTT | CSVGTGVTEAFF
13 | - | TRBJ1-5 | TRBV19 | - | TGTGCCAGCCGCTCCCAAAGCAATCAGCCCCAGCATTTT | CASRSQSNQPQHF
17 | - | TRBJ1-4 | TRBV10-2 | TRBD1 | TGCGCCAGCAGTGAGAGGGGGGGACAGGGGGCTTATGAAAAACTGTTTTTT | CASSERGGQGAYEKLFF
15 | - | TRBJ2-1 | TRBV7-2 | TRBD2 | TGTGCCAGCAGCTCGGGGGGAGGGTCCTACAATGAGCAGTTCTTC | CASSSGGGSYNEQFF
10 | once | TRBJ2-5 | TRBV20-1 | - | TGCAGTGCTAGACAAGAGACCCAGTACTTC | CSARQETQYF
15 | - | TRBJ2-1 | TRBV11-2 | - | TGTGCCAGCAGCGACTTGCAGAGCTCCTACAATGAGCAGTTCTTC | CASSDLQSSYNEQFF
15 | - | TRBJ1-5 | TRBV10-3 | - | TGTGCCATCAGTGAGTCTTTTACGGGGGAACAGCCCCAGCATTTT | CAISESFTGEQPQHF
13 | - | TRBJ2-1 | TRBV2 | TRBD2 | TGTGCCAGGAGGCCTAGCGGGGGAAATGAGCAGTTCTTC | CARRPSGGNEQFF
20 | - | TRBJ2-7 | TRBV27 | TRBD1 | TGTGCCAGCAGTCCTAGACAATACCCACTTCGACAGGGTAGAAGGGACGAGCAGTACTTC | CASSPRQYPLRQGRRDEQYF
18 | - | TRBJ2-1 | TRBV7-3 | TRBD1 | TGTGCCAGCAGCTCCCTCCCCCGGACAGGGTTATTATCCAATGAGCAGTTCTTC | CASSSLPRTGLLSNEQFF
17 | - | TRBJ2-3 | TRBV18 | TRBD2 | TGTGCCAGCTCACCACCTTTCGGAAGCGGGAGGACAGATACGCAGTATTTT | CASSPPFGSGRTDTQYF
15 | - | TRBJ1-4 | TRBV14 | - | TGTGCCAGCAGCCAAGATAGGCGTCCGGGTGAAAAACTGTTTTTT | CASSQDRRPGEKLFF